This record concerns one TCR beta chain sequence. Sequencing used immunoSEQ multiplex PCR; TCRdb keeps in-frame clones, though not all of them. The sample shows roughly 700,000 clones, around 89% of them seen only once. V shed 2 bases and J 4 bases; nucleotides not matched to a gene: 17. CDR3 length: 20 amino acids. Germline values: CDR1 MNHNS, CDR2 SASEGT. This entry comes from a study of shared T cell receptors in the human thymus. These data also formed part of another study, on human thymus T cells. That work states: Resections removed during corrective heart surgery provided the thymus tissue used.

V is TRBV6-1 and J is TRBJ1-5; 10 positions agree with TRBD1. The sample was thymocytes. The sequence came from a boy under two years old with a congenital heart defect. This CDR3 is CASSETNPKTGGRRNQPQHF. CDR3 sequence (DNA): TGTGCCAGCAGTGAAACCAACCCCAAGACAGGGGGCCGACGAAATCAGCCCCAGCATTTT.